These 22 T cell receptor beta chains came from one sample sequenced in a study of radiation and T cells in renal cell carcinoma (dated by TCRdb to about 2020). The library was made by the immunoSEQ multiplex PCR assay. This is the immuneACCESS table as TCRdb keeps it, with only in-frame sequences that have V and J called. A part of the clones is gone; compared with another copy, unresolved V genes explain less than half, and the rest is unexplained. The sample profile shows 80,000 or so clones; 89% of them were found once. The biggest ten clones account for around 6% of the sample. The sample's time point, from its label and the paper: blood 4 weeks post-SBRT, at nephrectomy. This specimen's treatment or condition label, per the study, means: 15 Gy SBRT to primary tumor, nephrectomy 4 weeks later. Sequencing used blood, obtained from a patient whose treatment included radiotherapy and nephrectomy. These receptors were collected from a woman aged 70-85 years with renal cell carcinoma.

J is TRBJ1-2 and V is TRBV7-2; unclear D gene. Trimming removed 2 bases at V and 0 bases at J, with 4 bases between. Looked up from germline, CDR1 is SGHTA and CDR2 is FQGNSA. This CDR3 has 13 residues. CDR3 in amino acids: CASSLFPNYGYTF. The DNA of the CDR3 is TGTGCCAGCAGCTTATTCCCTAACTATGGCTACACCTTC.

The rearrangement uses TRBV4-1 and TRBJ1-5, with D hard to call. V was trimmed by 4 bases and J by 4 bases, leaving 14 bases between them. The germline V gene has CDR1 MGHRA and CDR2 YSYEKL. The CDR3 runs to 15 residues. This chain's CDR3 is CASSPSWGGNQPQHF. CDR3 sequence (DNA): TGCGCCAGCAGCCCATCCTGGGGAGGAAATCAGCCCCAGCATTTT.

V is TRBV7-2 and J is TRBJ1-5; TRBD1 might be the D (6 bases). Germline loops: CDR1 SGHTA, CDR2 FQGNSA. The length of the CDR3 is 12 residues. V gave up 3 bases and J gave up 15 bases, with 15 bases separating them. CDR3 in amino acids: CASSFTPGEWHF. CDR3 nucleotides: TGTGCCAGCAGCTTTACGCCAGGGGAATGGCATTTT. Full variable domain (remainder filled in from reference TRBV7-2 and TRBJ1-5): GAGVSQSPSNKVTEKGKDVELRCDPISGHTALYWYRQSLGQGLEFLIYFQGNSAPDKSGLPSDRFSAERTGGSVSTLTIQRTQQEDSAVYLCASSFTPGEWHFGDGTRLSIL.

The chain uses TRBV15 and TRBJ2-7; perhaps D is TRBD1 or TRBD2 (5 bases each). Germline lookup yields CDR1 LNHNV and CDR2 YYDKDF (reference sequence). The length of the CDR3 is 15 residues. Between the trimmed V and J ends, which lost 1 base and 7 bases, there was a span of 17 bases. The CDR3 sequence: CATSRVNRGQGEQYF. The CDR3 DNA is TGTGCCACCAGCAGAGTAAACCGGGGCCAAGGGGAGCAGTACTTC.

The J gene is TRBJ1-2, the V gene TRBV7-9; no reliable D call. Germline V lookup: CDR1 SEHNR, CDR2 FQNEAQ (reference sequence). Trimming took off 0 bases at V and 4 bases at J, with 12 bases between the two ends. CDR3 length: 15 residues. The CDR3 nucleotides read TGTGCCAGCAGCTTAGCGGGCGGCCAGTCCTATGGCTACACCTTC. Translation gives CASSLAGGQSYGYTF.

The rearrangement joins TRBV30 to TRBJ2-7; D ambiguous. This CDR3 is 12 amino acids long. Trimming stripped 2 bases from V and 0 bases from J, with 5 bases between. CDR1 and CDR2 (germline): GTSNPN, SVGIG (reference sequence). CDR3 sequence reads: CAWSSSSYEQYF. Here the CDR3 DNA reads TGTGCCTGGAGTTCCAGCTCCTACGAGCAGTACTTC.

The V call is TRBV27, the J call TRBJ2-1, with 10 bases fitting TRBD2. Per the germline V gene, CDR1 is MNHEY and CDR2 is SMNVEV (reference sequence). With V trimmed by 5 bases and J by 5 bases, 6 bases remained unmatched. The CDR3 spans 15 residues. The CDR3 region has the DNA TGTGCCAGCAGTCCCCGGGGACTAGCGAACAATGAGCAGTTCTTC. Translation: CASSPRGLANNEQFF.

CDR3 residues: CASSGGESTDTQYF. The CDR3 DNA reads as TGTGCCAGCAGCGGCGGGGAGTCCACAGATACGCAGTATTTT. The rearrangement uses TRBV4-2 and TRBJ2-3; D is possibly TRBD2 (6 bases). The CDR3 extends over 14 amino acids. Per the germline V gene, CDR1 is LGHNA and CDR2 is YNFKEQ. V lost 5 bases and J lost 2, with 11 bases in between.

Here the CDR3 DNA reads TGTGCCAGCATCCTACAGTGGAACACTGAAGCTTTCTTT. Protein: CASILQWNTEAFF. The chain joins TRBV6-1 to TRBJ1-1; unclear D gene. CDR1 and CDR2 (germline): MNHNS, SASEGT. Trimming took off 7 bases at V and 1 base at J, with 10 bases between the two ends. The CDR3 totals 13 residues.

This rearrangement joins TRBV9 to TRBJ2-1, with a weak D call TRBD2 (7 bases). The CDR3 runs to 15 residues. V lost 1 base, J lost 9 bases, and 17 bases lay in between. Germline CDR1 SGDLS, CDR2 YYNGEE. CDR3 sequence (DNA): TGTGCCAGCAGCGTACGGGGGGCCATTAATGGTGAGCAGTTCTTC. Encoded protein: CASSVRGAINGEQFF.

Only one count was recorded for this clone. This chain connects TRBV2 to TRBJ1-1; 9 bases map to TRBD1. The CDR3 has 13 amino acids. The germline V gene has CDR1 SNHLY and CDR2 FYNNEI. Germline trimming cut 4 bases from V and 3 bases from J; bases unmatched to any gene: 0. For the CDR3, the DNA is TGTGCCAGCAGTGGGGACAGGGACACTGAAGCTTTCTTT. Its translation: CASSGDRDTEAFF.

V usage is TRBV9 and J usage is TRBJ1-1, with D uncertain. This CDR3 is 16 amino acids long. Germline loops: CDR1 SGDLS, CDR2 YYNGEE. Trimming removed 0 bases from V and 3 bases from J, with 15 bases in between. CDR3 bases: TGTGCCAGCAGCGTAGATCTGGGGAGCTCCTACACTGAAGCTTTCTTT. Translated: CASSVDLGSSYTEAFF.

The CDR3 here is CASSSRPTDTQYF. CDR3 nucleotide sequence: TGTGCCAGCAGCTCCCGGCCCACAGATACGCAGTATTTT. This rearrangement joins TRBV13 to TRBJ2-3, with unresolved D. This CDR3 region has 13 residues. Germline CDR1 is PRHDT and CDR2 is FYEKMQ (reference sequence). Trimming shortened V by 4 bases and J by 2 bases, and 7 bases separated the two germline ends.

The rearrangement joins TRBV5-1 to TRBJ1-2, with D unclear. The germline gives CDR1 SGHRS, CDR2 YFSETQ. There are 13 residues in the CDR3. V was cut by 1 base and J by 1 base, with 5 bases left in between. The CDR3 spells CASSLTFNYGYTF. In DNA form, the CDR3 reads TGCGCCAGCAGCTTGACCTTTAACTATGGCTACACCTTC.

This rearrangement joins TRBV4-2 to TRBJ2-7; D may be TRBD1 or TRBD2 (5 bases each). Germline V gene lookup returns CDR1 LGHNA and CDR2 YNFKEQ. V was pared by 1 base and J by 0 bases, with 7 bases between. The CDR3 totals 14 residues. The CDR3 reads CASSQGGSSYEQYF. In DNA form, the CDR3 reads TGTGCCAGCAGCCAAGGGGGGAGCTCCTACGAGCAGTACTTC.

The genes are TRBV5-6 and TRBJ2-1; 7 nucleotides agree with TRBD1. V trimming: 4 bases; J trimming: 7 bases; junction bases outside the gene matches: 8. Germline V lookup: CDR1 SGHDT, CDR2 YYEEEE. There are 14 residues in the CDR3. CDR3 nucleotide sequence: TGTGCCAGCAGCCATCGACAGGGTGAAAATGAGCAGTTCTTC. It yields the protein CASSHRQGENEQFF.

The chain uses TRBV6-4 and TRBJ2-1; D not certain. Trimming cost V 5 bases and J 2 bases, with 10 bases left between them. The germline CDR1 and CDR2 sequences are MRHNA and SNTAGT. This CDR3 spans 14 amino acids. The CDR3 sequence is CASSPNPTYNEQFF. The CDR3 bases are TGTGCCAGCAGTCCGAATCCGACCTACAATGAGCAGTTCTTC.

V usage is TRBV19 and J usage is TRBJ2-2; D is unresolved. In germline, CDR1 is LNHDA, CDR2 SQIVND (reference sequence). Trimming removed 1 base from V and 1 base from J, with 4 bases in between. This CDR3 is built from 14 residues. The CDR3 DNA reads TGTGCCAGTAGTATAGCCGGGAACACCGGGGAGCTGTTTTTT. Protein product: CASSIAGNTGELFF.

This rearrangement joins TRBV6-1 to TRBJ1-3; D remains unclear. The CDR3 consists of 14 residues. Germline V lookup: CDR1 MNHNS, CDR2 SASEGT. Deletions cut 1 base from V and 9 bases from J, with 13 bases between. This CDR3 is CASSEVLDRSTIYF. The CDR3 bases are TGTGCCAGCAGTGAAGTGTTGGACCGGAGCACCATATATTTT.

The CDR3 nucleotides read TGTGCCAGCAGCTTGGCCCTCGGGACCTCCTCTAACTATGGCTACACCTTC. It encodes CASSLALGTSSNYGYTF. The chain is built from TRBV5-4 and TRBJ1-2; TRBD1 might be the D (5 bases). The ends were cut back, 0 bases at V and 0 bases at J, with 15 bases in the middle. Germline V lookup: CDR1 SGHNT, CDR2 YYREEE (reference sequence). CDR3 length equals 17 residues.

As DNA, the CDR3 is TGTGCCAGCAGCTTAGCTCCGGGACAGACTTACGAGCAGTACTTC. Its translation: CASSLAPGQTYEQYF. The J gene is TRBJ2-7, the V gene TRBV7-6, with TRBD1 matching 7 bases. Germline trimming cut 0 bases from V and 4 bases from J; bases unmatched to any gene: 6. There are 15 residues in the CDR3. Germline loops: CDR1 SGHVS, CDR2 FNYEAQ.

This clone was seen once. The chain carries TRBV6-1 and TRBJ1-3; D gene uncertain. This CDR3 region has 13 residues. Trimming stripped 10 bases from V and 1 base from J, with 11 bases between. Germline V gene sequence: CDR1 MNHNS, CDR2 SASEGT. CDR3 sequence (DNA): TGTGCCACTCTGACGCGATCTGGAAACACCATATATTTT. Translating it yields CATLTRSGNTIYF.